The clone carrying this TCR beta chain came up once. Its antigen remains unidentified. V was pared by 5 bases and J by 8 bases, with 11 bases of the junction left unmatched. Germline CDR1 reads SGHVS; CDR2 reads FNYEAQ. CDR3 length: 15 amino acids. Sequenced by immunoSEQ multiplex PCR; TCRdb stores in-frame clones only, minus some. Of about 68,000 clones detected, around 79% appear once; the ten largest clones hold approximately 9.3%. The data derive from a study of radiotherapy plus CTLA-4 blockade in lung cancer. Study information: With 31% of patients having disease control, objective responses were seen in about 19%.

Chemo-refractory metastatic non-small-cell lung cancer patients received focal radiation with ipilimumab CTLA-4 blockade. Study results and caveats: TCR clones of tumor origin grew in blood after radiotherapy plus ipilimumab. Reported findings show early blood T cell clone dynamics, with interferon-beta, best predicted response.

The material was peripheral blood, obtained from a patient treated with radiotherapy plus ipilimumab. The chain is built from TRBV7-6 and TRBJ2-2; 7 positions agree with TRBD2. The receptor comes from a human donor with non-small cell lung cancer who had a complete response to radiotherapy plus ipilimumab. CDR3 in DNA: TGTGCCAGCAGCCGAACCCCATTACTAGCGGGGGAGCTGTTTTTT. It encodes CASSRTPLLAGELFF.